This TCR beta chain was sequenced for a study of PD-1 blockade in mismatch repair-deficient tumors. Remarks on this clone: Its specificity is not known.

Sequencing used immunoSEQ multiplex PCR; TCRdb keeps in-frame clones, though not all of them. Here the sample spans 35,000 or so clones, about 85% being singletons. Study-level points and caveats: Rapid post-treatment expansion, then contraction, generally preceding radiologic response, marked tumor-resident clones.

Trimming shortened V by 0 bases and J by 7 bases, and 13 bases separated the two germline ends. CDR3 length: 15 residues. Germline CDR1 reads ENHRY; CDR2 reads SYGVKD. The J gene is TRBJ2-1, the V gene TRBV10-3; possible D gene TRBD2, 5 bases. Sample: peripheral blood, taken approximately 1.5 years after starting pembrolizumab. The clonotype originates from an adult with mismatch repair-deficient cancer. CDR3 sequence reads: CAISESTSIRNEQFF. The CDR3 nucleotides read TGTGCCATCAGTGAGTCTACTAGTATCCGAAATGAGCAGTTCTTC.